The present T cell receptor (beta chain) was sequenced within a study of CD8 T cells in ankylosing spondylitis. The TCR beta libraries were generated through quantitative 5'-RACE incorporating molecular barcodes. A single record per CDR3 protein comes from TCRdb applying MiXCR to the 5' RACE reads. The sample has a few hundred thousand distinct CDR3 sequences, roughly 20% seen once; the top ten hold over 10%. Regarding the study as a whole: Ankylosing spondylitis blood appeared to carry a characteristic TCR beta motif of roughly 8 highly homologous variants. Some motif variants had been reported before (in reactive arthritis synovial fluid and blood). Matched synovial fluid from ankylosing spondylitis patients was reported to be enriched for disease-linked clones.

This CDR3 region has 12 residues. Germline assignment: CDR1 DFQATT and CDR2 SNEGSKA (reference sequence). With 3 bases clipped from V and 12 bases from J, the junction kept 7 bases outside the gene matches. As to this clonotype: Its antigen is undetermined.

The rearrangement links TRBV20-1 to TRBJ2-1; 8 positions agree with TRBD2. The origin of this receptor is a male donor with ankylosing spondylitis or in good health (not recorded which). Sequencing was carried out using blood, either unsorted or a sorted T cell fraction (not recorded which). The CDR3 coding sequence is TGCAGTGCTAGTCCCCCCGCGGGGGGGCAGTTCTTC. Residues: CSASPPAGGQFF.